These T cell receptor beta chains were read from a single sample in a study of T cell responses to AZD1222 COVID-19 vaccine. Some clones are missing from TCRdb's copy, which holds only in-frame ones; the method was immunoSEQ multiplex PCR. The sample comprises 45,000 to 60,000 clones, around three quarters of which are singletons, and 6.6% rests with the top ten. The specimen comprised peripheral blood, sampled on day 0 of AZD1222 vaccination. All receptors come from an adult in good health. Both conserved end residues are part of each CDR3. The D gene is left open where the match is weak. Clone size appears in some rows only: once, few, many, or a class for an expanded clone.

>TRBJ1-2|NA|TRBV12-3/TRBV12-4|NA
CASTNRENYGYTF
TGTGCCAGCACTAACAGAGAGAACTATGGCTACACCTTC
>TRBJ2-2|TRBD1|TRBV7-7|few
CASSPTGANTGELFF
TGTGCTAGCAGCCCGACAGGGGCTAACACCGGGGAGCTGTTTTTT
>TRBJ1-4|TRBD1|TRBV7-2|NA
CASSLRGGSDEKLFF
TGTGCCAGCAGCTTAAGAGGGGGCTCGGATGAAAAACTGTTTTTT
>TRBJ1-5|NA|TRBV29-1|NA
CSVRDGGNQPQHF
TGCAGCGTTCGGGACGGGGGGAATCAGCCCCAGCATTTT
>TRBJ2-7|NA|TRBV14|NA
CASSQPDSYEQYF
TGTGCCAGCAGCCAACCAGATTCCTACGAGCAGTACTTC
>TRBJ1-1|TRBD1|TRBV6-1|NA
CASSGTQGGGRTEAFF
TGTGCCAGCAGTGGAACCCAGGGGGGAGGAAGAACTGAAGCTTTCTTT
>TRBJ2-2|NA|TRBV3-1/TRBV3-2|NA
CASSQVRMGGLPGELFF
TGTGCCAGCAGCCAAGTTCGTATGGGGGGCCTTCCCGGGGAGCTGTTTTTT
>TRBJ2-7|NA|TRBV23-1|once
CASSQGGEQYF
TGCGCCAGCAGTCAAGGGGGCGAGCAGTACTTC
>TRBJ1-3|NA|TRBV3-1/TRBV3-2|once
CASSQDRQDAFGNTIYF
TGTGCCAGCAGCCAAGATCGTCAGGATGCTTTCGGAAACACCATATATTTT
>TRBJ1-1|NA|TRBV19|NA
CASSIESTPGVGTEAFF
TGTGCCAGTAGTATAGAGTCCACCCCCGGAGTGGGGACTGAAGCTTTCTTT
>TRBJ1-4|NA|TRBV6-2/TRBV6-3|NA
CASSYSSGTSPKLFF
TGTGCCAGCAGTTACTCATCTGGGACCTCCCCAAAACTGTTTTTT
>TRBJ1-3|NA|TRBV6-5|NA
CASSRDSGNTIYF
TGTGCCAGCAGCAGGGACTCTGGAAACACCATATATTTT
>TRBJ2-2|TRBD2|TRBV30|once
CALGLAGTGELFF
TGTGCCCTGGGACTAGCGGGAACCGGGGAGCTGTTTTTT
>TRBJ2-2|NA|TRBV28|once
CASNTGGGTGELFF
TGTGCCAGCAACACTGGGGGTGGCACCGGGGAGCTGTTTTTT
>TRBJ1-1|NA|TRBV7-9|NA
CASSPPQELNTEAFF
TGTGCCAGCAGCCCCCCGCAGGAGCTGAACACTGAAGCTTTCTTT
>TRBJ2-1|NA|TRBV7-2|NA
CASSLRGVNEQFF
TGTGCCAGCAGCTTACGAGGGGTTAATGAGCAGTTCTTC
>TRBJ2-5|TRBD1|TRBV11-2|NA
CASSRDREETQYF
TGTGCCAGCAGCCGGGACAGGGAGGAGACCCAGTACTTC
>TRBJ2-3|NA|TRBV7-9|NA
CASSPGTGVLAGGADTQYF
TGTGCCAGCAGCCCCGGGACAGGGGTGTTAGCGGGAGGCGCAGATACGCAGTATTTT
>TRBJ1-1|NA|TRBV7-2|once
CASTYRIITEAFF
TGTGCCAGCACCTATCGGATTATCACTGAAGCTTTCTTT
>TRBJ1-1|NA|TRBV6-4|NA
CASSDSLGGRIAEAFF
TGTGCCAGCAGTGACTCGTTGGGGGGGCGCATCGCTGAAGCTTTCTTT
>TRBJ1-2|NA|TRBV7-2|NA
CASSLEEGSNYGYTF
TGTGCCAGCAGCTTGGAGGAGGGATCTAACTATGGCTACACCTTC
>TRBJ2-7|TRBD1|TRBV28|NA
CASRRGQTYEQYF
TGTGCCAGCAGAAGGGGGCAGACCTACGAGCAGTACTTC
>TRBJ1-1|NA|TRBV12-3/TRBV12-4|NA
CASSSGGSTEAFF
TGTGCCAGCAGTTCGGGGGGGTCCACTGAAGCTTTCTTT
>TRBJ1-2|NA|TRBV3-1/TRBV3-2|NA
CASSQVTAGYTF
TGTGCCAGCAGCCAAGTTACGGCTGGCTACACCTTC
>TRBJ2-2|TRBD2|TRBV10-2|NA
CASSQAGGRSGELFF
TGCGCCAGCAGCCAAGCGGGGGGGCGGTCCGGGGAGCTGTTTTTT
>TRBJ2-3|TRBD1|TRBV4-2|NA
CASSRGEGTEEYF
TGTGCCAGCAGCCGTGGGGAAGGGACAGAGGAGTATTTT
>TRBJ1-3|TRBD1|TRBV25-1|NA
CASTDRETGNTIYF
TGTGCCAGTACCGACAGGGAAACTGGAAACACCATATATTTT
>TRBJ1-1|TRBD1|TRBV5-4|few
CASSLGTGLAFF
TGTGCCAGCAGCTTAGGGACAGGTCTAGCTTTCTTT
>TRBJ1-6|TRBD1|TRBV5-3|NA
CARSLLGQDPHDSPLHF
TGTGCCAGAAGCCTCCTGGGACAGGACCCACATGATTCACCCCTCCACTTT
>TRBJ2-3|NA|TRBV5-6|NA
CASSLWGDWAINTQYF
TGTGCCAGCAGCTTATGGGGCGATTGGGCCATAAATACGCAGTATTTT
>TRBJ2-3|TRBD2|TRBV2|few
CASSDTSGGISTDTQYF
TGTGCCAGCAGTGACACTAGCGGGGGGATAAGCACAGATACGCAGTATTTT
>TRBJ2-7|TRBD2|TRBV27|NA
CATSTGTSDRGEQYF
TGTGCCACCTCAACCGGGACTAGCGACCGAGGCGAGCAGTACTTC
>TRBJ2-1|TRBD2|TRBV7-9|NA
CASSLERLAVYNEQFF
TGTGCCAGCAGCTTAGAACGACTAGCGGTCTACAATGAGCAGTTCTTC
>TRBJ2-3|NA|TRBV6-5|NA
CASVPGHLIDTQYF
TGTGCCAGCGTCCCGGGGCACCTCATAGATACGCAGTATTTT
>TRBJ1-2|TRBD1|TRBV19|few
CASSIGGTANYGYTF
TGTGCCAGTAGTATAGGAGGGACAGCAAACTATGGCTACACCTTC
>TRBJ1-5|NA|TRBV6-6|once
CASSYHNQPQHF
TGTGCCAGCAGTTACCACAATCAGCCCCAGCATTTT
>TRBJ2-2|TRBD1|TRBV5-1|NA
CASSLEGQGLTGELFF
TGCGCCAGCAGCTTAGAAGGACAGGGTCTCACCGGGGAGCTGTTTTTT
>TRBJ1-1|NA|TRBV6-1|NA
CASSPDKNTEAFF
TGTGCCAGCAGCCCCGACAAGAACACTGAAGCTTTCTTT
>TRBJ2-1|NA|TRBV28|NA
CASRRSYNEQFF
TGTGCCAGCAGACGCTCCTACAATGAGCAGTTCTTC
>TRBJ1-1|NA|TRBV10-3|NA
CAISGRGRDTEAFF
TGTGCCATCAGTGGGAGAGGGAGGGACACTGAAGCTTTCTTT
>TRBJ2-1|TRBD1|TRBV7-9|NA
CASSLEGQGFDEQFF
TGTGCCAGCAGCTTAGAGGGACAGGGGTTCGATGAGCAGTTCTTC